This T cell receptor beta chain was recorded in a study of control samples from healthy donors and cancer patients. Produced via immunoSEQ multiplex PCR; TCRdb's table is partial and in-frame only. The table shows approximately 90,000 clones, with about nine tenths occurring only once. This clone was picked up one time. This CDR3 is built from 15 residues. With 3 bases clipped from V and 2 bases from J, the junction kept 7 bases outside the gene matches. CDR1 LNHNV and CDR2 YYDKDF come from the germline V gene (reference sequence). The sequence was obtained from a woman in her seventies in good health. V is TRBV15 and J is TRBJ2-7; 7 positions agree with TRBD1. The sequenced material came from blood. The CDR3 DNA follows: TGTGCCACCAGCAGCACACAGGGGTTTACCTACGAGCAGTACTTC. As protein: CATSSTQGFTYEQYF.